What follows are 18 T cell receptor beta chains derived from one specimen sequenced in a study of blood T cell repertoires in COVID-19. Here immunoSEQ multiplex PCR was the method, and the copy in TCRdb shows in-frame clones only, minus some. The sample contains about 33,000 clones, 80% to 90% of which appear only once. The material sequenced was peripheral blood. The source of these receptors is a human donor in a cohort sampled during active COVID-19.

In DNA, the CDR3 is TGCGCCAGCAGCTTGAACAGTTTTTTGAACACCGGGGAGCTGTTTTTT. Translated: CASSLNSFLNTGELFF. The J gene is TRBJ2-2, the V gene TRBV5-1, with D unclear. Trimming removed 1 base at V and 1 base at J, with 11 bases between. Per the germline V gene, CDR1 is SGHRS and CDR2 is YFSETQ. This CDR3 has 16 residues.

Only a few counts were recorded for this clone. The chain recombines TRBV6-4 with TRBJ1-2; D is ambiguous. The CDR3 extends over 16 amino acids. V lost 6 bases and J 0 bases, leaving 17 bases between the germline ends. CDR1 is MRHNA and CDR2 is SNTAGT in the germline V gene. CDR3 coding DNA: TGTGCCAGCAGAAGCTTCAATGGTGGGCCTAACTATGGCTACACCTTC. Protein product: CASRSFNGGPNYGYTF.

This clone was counted once. The chain combines TRBV19 with TRBJ2-1; no clear D gene. CDR3 size: 14 residues. V lost 3 bases and J 9 bases, leaving 15 bases between the germline ends. The germline CDR1 and CDR2 sequences are LNHDA and SQIVND (reference sequence). The CDR3 here is CASSMRSRSAEQFF. CDR3 nucleotides: TGTGCCAGTAGTATGAGGTCCAGAAGTGCTGAGCAGTTCTTC.

The chain joins TRBV5-4 to TRBJ2-3, with unresolved D. Trimming took off 1 base at V and 5 bases at J, with 5 bases between the two ends. The CDR3 extends over 12 amino acids. The germline gives CDR1 SGHNT, CDR2 YYREEE (reference sequence). The CDR3 sequence: CASSLRVDTQYF. Here the CDR3 DNA reads TGTGCCAGCAGCTTGCGGGTAGATACGCAGTATTTT.

The chain employs TRBV7-9 and TRBJ1-5, with D hard to call. The CDR3 has 13 residues. Germline-derived CDR1 and CDR2 are SEHNR and FQNEAQ (reference sequence). The germline V and J ends were trimmed by 1 base and 7 bases, with 8 bases remaining between them. Here the CDR3 reads CASSLEAGQPQHF. The CDR3 DNA reads TGTGCCAGCAGCTTAGAGGCAGGACAGCCCCAGCATTTT. Drawing the rest from reference TRBV7-9 and TRBJ1-5, the complete variable domain is DTGVSQNPRHKITKRGQNVTFRCDPISEHNRLYWYRQTLGQGPEFLTYFQNEAQLEKSRLLSDRFSAERPKGSFSTLEIQRTEQGDSAMYLCASSLEAGQPQHFGDGTRLSIL.

This clone has just a few counts. DNA of the CDR3: TGCGCCAGCAGCCAGAGCCCGGGACTAGCGTATGATACGCAGTATTTT. Translated, it gives CASSQSPGLAYDTQYF. The chain uses TRBV4-3 and TRBJ2-3, with 10 positions matching TRBD2. V trimming: 3 bases; J trimming: 6 bases; junction bases outside the gene matches: 9. The CDR3 has 16 amino acids. Germline V gene lookup returns CDR1 LGHNA and CDR2 YSLEER.

The V gene is TRBV2, the J gene TRBJ2-5; D is ambiguous. V shed 3 bases and J shed 2 bases, with 10 bases lying between them. Germline CDR1 reads SNHLY; CDR2 reads FYNNEI. This CDR3 contains 14 residues. Here the CDR3 DNA reads TGTGCCAGCAGTGATTCAGGTCTACAAGAGACCCAGTACTTC. This encodes CASSDSGLQETQYF.

This chain links TRBV5-4 with TRBJ2-7, with 7 bases lining up with TRBD1. Trimming cost V 0 bases and J 0 bases; bases outside gene matches: 3. Germline loops: CDR1 SGHNT, CDR2 YYREEE (reference sequence). CDR3 size: 15 residues. CDR3 residues: CASSLGAGGSYEQYF. CDR3 DNA sequence: TGTGCCAGCAGCTTGGGAGCAGGGGGCTCCTACGAGCAGTACTTC.

The J gene is TRBJ2-3, the V gene TRBV7-9; D is undetermined. Germline CDR1 and CDR2: SEHNR and FQNEAQ (reference sequence). CDR3 length: 14 amino acids. V gave up 5 bases and J gave up 3 bases, with 12 bases separating them. Here the CDR3 DNA reads TGTGCCAGCAGCCGTCGCATCCGGACAGATACGCAGTATTTT. Translated: CASSRRIRTDTQYF.

The chain recombines TRBV7-2 with TRBJ2-3, with a tentative D call TRBD2 (6 bases). CDR1 SGHTA and CDR2 FQGNSA come from the germline V gene. The CDR3 is 15 amino acids. Trimming cost V 5 bases and J 3 bases, with 15 bases left between them. The CDR3 nucleotides are TGTGCCAGCAGCCCCAATTACGGGGGAACAGATACGCAGTATTTT. Protein product: CASSPNYGGTDTQYF.

The genes are TRBV29-1 and TRBJ1-2, with 7 bases identical to TRBD1. This CDR3 region has 15 residues. CDR1 and CDR2 (germline): SQVTM, ANQGSEA. Unmatched junction bases numbered 10, after V lost 2 bases and J lost 4 bases. The CDR3 coding sequence is TGCAGCGTTGAACCCAGGGGGACCGGGGCCTATGGCTACACCTTC. Translation: CSVEPRGTGAYGYTF.

The chain couples TRBV29-1 to TRBJ1-2; 8 bases are a match to TRBD1. V was pared by 8 bases and J by 5 bases, with 16 bases of the junction left unmatched. This CDR3 region has 15 residues. CDR1 and CDR2 (germline): SQVTM, ANQGSEA. The CDR3 sequence: CSLTILDRANYGYTF. In DNA, the CDR3 is TGCAGCCTTACTATACTGGACAGGGCGAATTATGGCTACACCTTC.

The V gene is TRBV11-3, the J gene TRBJ2-3; D is perhaps TRBD2 (5 bases). This CDR3 is built from 14 residues. Germline CDR1 and CDR2: SGHNT and YENEEA. V was trimmed by 5 bases and J by 5 bases, leaving 14 bases between them. CDR3 DNA sequence: TGTGCCAGCAGCGGTCGTACGGACTTAGATACGCAGTATTTT. Its protein is CASSGRTDLDTQYF.

The V and J genes are TRBV7-6 and TRBJ2-3, with unresolved D. Looked up from germline, CDR1 is SGHVS and CDR2 is FNYEAQ. With 4 bases removed from V and 5 bases from J, the gap between germline ends came to 13 bases. The CDR3 contains 14 residues. In DNA, the CDR3 is TGTGCCAGCAGCTCAAACCCAACGAGAGATACGCAGTATTTT. It yields the protein CASSSNPTRDTQYF.

The chain carries TRBV6-6 and TRBJ2-7; 12 bases fit TRBD2. The V gene end was trimmed by 6 bases and the J gene end by 0 bases; junction bases not matched to a gene: 9. CDR3 length: 17 amino acids. The germline gives CDR1 MNHNY, CDR2 SVGAGI (reference sequence). The CDR3 DNA reads TGTGCCAGCAGGCGACTAGCGGGGGAGAGGAGCTCCTACGAGCAGTACTTC. Translating it yields CASRRLAGERSSYEQYF.

The chain combines TRBV5-4 with TRBJ2-5, with TRBD1 matching 9 bases. CDR3 length equals 15 residues. Germline V gives CDR1 SGHNT, CDR2 YYREEE (reference sequence). The V and J ends lost 2 bases and 5 bases, in that order; junction bases with no gene match: 7. CDR3 protein: CASSLNNRGRETQYF. In nucleotides, the CDR3 is TGTGCCAGCAGCTTAAACAACAGGGGGCGGGAGACCCAGTACTTC.

The chain has TRBV7-6 and TRBJ2-2; D remains unclear. This CDR3 has 14 residues. The V end was cut by 5 bases, the J end by 5 bases, with 12 bases between. The germline V gene has CDR1 SGHVS and CDR2 FNYEAQ. The CDR3 loop is CASSKLGETGELFF. CDR3 nucleotides: TGTGCCAGCAGCAAACTCGGAGAGACCGGGGAGCTGTTTTTT.

This sequence joins TRBV18 and TRBJ1-5, with 7 bases lining up with TRBD1. J was trimmed by 2 bases and V by 3 bases; bases with no gene match: 13. CDR3 length: 18 amino acids. Germline-derived CDR1 and CDR2 are KGHSH and LQKENI. This CDR3 is CASSPEWQTGEGNQPQHF. Here the CDR3 DNA reads TGTGCCAGCTCACCGGAATGGCAAACAGGGGAAGGCAATCAGCCCCAGCATTTT.